The following is a T cell receptor (beta chain) sequence with its context. This sample was taken from a study of CD8+CD57+ T cells in acquired aplastic anemia. TCR beta VDJ combinations and CDR3 sequences were profiled from genomic DNA. TCRdb re-called the reads through MiXCR, storing one row per CDR3 protein. This table holds 200,000 or so distinct CDR3 sequences, under 70% found once. In germline, CDR1 is SGHVS, CDR2 FQNEAQ. The CDR3 runs to 13 residues. Trimming cost V 1 base and J 10 bases, with 13 bases left between them. V usage is TRBV7-8 and J usage is TRBJ1-1; no definite D call. The TCR originated in a human donor with severe aplastic anemia or a healthy control (not recorded which). Sequencing was done on a sample of sorted CD4+, CD8+, or CD8+CD57+ T cells (not recorded which) from PBMCs. The CDR3 loop is CASSLGGESGAFF. In DNA, the CDR3 is TGTGCCAGCAGCTTAGGTGGGGAGTCCGGAGCTTTCTTT.